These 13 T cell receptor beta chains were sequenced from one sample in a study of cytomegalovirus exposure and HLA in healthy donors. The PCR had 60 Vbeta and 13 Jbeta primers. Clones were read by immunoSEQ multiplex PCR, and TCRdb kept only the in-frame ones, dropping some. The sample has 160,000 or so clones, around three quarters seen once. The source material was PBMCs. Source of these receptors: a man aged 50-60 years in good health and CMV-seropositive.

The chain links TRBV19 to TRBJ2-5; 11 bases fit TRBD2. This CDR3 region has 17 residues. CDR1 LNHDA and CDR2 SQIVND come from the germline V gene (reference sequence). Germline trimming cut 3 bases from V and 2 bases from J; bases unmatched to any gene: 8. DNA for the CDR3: TGTGCCAGTAGTATTAGGACTAGCGGGCTTTCTCAAGAGACCCAGTACTTC. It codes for CASSIRTSGLSQETQYF.

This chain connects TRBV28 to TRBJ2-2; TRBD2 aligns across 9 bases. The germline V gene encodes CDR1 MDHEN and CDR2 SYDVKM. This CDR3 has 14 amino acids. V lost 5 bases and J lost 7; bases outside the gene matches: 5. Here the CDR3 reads CASSLGLASGELFF. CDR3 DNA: TGTGCCAGCAGTCTAGGACTAGCGAGCGGGGAGCTGTTTTTT.

The CDR3, as DNA: TGTGCCAGTAGTCGCGGCGGGGGGCCGTTTGAAAAACTGTTTTTT. Protein sequence: CASSRGGGPFEKLFF. The chain carries TRBV19 and TRBJ1-4; D possibly corresponds to TRBD1 (6 bases). Between the trimmed V and J ends, which lost 5 bases and 7 bases, there was a span of 17 bases. This CDR3 spans 15 amino acids. The germline gives CDR1 LNHDA, CDR2 SQIVND (reference sequence).

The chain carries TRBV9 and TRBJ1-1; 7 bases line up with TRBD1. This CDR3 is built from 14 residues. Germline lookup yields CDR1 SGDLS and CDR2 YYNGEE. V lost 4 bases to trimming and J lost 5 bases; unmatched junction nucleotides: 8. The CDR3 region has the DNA TGTGCCAGCAGCCCGTCAGACAGGGAGACTGAAGCTTTCTTT. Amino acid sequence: CASSPSDRETEAFF.

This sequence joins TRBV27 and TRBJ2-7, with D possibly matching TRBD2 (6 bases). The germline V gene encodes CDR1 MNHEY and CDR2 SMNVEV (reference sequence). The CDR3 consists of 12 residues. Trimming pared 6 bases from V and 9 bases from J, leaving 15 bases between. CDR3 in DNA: TGTGCCAGCAGCAAAGGGCCCGGGGGGCAGTACTTC. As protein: CASSKGPGGQYF.

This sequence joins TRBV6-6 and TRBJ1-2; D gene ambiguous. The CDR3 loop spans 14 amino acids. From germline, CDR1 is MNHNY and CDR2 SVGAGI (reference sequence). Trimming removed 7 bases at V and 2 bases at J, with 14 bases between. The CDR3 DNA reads TGTGCCAGCATTTGGAAAGACGGGAACTATGGCTACACCTTC. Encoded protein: CASIWKDGNYGYTF.

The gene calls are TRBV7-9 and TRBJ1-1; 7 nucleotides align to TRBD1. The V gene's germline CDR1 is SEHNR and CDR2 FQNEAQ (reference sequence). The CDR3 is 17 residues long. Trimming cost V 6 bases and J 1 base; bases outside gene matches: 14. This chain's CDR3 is CASRRGGRDRANTEAFF. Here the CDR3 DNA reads TGTGCCAGCAGGAGAGGGGGGAGAGACAGGGCGAACACTGAAGCTTTCTTT.

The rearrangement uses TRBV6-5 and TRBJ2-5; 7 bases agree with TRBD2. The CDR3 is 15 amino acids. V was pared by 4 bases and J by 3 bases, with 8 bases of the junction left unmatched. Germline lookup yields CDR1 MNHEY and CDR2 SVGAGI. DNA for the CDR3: TGTGCCAGCAGTTTGATTACTGGGGGGGAAGAGACCCAGTACTTC. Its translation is CASSLITGGEETQYF.

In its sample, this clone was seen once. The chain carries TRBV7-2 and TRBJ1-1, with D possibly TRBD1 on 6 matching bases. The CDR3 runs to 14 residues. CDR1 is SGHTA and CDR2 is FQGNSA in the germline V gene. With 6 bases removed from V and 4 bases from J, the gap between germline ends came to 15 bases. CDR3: CASSSHRESTEAFF. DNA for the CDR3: TGTGCCAGCAGTTCCCACAGGGAGAGCACTGAAGCTTTCTTT.

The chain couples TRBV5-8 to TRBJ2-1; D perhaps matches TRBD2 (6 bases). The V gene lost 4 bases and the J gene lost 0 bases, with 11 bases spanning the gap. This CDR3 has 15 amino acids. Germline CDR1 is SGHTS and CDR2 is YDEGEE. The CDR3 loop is CASSRDGSSYNEQFF. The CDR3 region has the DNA TGTGCCAGCAGCCGGGACGGGAGCTCCTACAATGAGCAGTTCTTC. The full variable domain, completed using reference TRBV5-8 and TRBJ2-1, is EAGVTQSPTHLIKTRGQQATLRCSPISGHTSVYWYQQALGLGLQFLLWYDEGEERNRGNFPPRFSGRQFPNYSSELNVNALELEDSALYLCASSRDGSSYNEQFFGPGTRLTVL.

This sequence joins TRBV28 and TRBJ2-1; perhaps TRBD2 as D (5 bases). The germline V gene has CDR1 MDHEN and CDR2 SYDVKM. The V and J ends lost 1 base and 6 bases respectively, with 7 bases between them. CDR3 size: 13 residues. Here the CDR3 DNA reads TGTGCCAGCAGTTTATCGAGGGCCAATGAGCAGTTCTTC. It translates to CASSLSRANEQFF.

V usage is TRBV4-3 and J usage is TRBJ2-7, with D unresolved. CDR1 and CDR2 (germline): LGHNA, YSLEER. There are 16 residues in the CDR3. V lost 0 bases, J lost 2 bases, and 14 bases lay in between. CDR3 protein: CASSQDSWLGAYEQYF. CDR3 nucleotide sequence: TGCGCCAGCAGCCAAGATAGTTGGCTAGGTGCCTACGAGCAGTACTTC.

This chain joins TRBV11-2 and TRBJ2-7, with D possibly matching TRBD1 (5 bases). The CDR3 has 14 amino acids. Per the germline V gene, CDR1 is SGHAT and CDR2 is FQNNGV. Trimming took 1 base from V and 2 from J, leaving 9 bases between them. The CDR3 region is CASSLGQSTYEQYF. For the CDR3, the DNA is TGTGCCAGCAGCTTAGGACAGTCGACCTACGAGCAGTACTTC.